This T cell receptor (beta chain) was sequenced during a study of shared clonotypes between healthy human individuals. Deep was the level at which the assay was run. Using immunoSEQ multiplex PCR, the repertoire was profiled, and TCRdb retains in-frame clones only, with some absent. The sample holds about 2.2 million clones, about 94% seen once. The CDR3 has 14 residues. CD8 cells regarded as naive lacked CD45RO, were positively chosen for CCR7, and omitted terminally differentiated effector memory CD45RA+ cells. V usage is TRBV21-1 and J usage is TRBJ2-7. TRBV21-1 is assigned pseudogene status. The receptor's source is a young man in good health. Some clones in this sample may be carry-over from other donors' samples. Source material: naive CD8+ T cells from PBMCs. Here the CDR3 DNA reads TGTGCCAGCACTAGAAGGGACCGATTTTACGAGCAGTACTTC. Translated: CASTRRDRFYEQYF.